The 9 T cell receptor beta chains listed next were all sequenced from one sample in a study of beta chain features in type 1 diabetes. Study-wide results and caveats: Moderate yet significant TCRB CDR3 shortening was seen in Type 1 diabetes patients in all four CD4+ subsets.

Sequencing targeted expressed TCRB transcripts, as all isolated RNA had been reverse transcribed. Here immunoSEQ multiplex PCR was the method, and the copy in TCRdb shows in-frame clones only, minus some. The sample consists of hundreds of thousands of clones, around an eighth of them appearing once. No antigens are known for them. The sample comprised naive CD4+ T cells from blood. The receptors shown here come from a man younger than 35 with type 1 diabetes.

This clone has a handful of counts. CDR3 in amino acids: CASSQDPQGEQFF. The CDR3 nucleotides are TGCGCCAGCAGCCAAGACCCGCAGGGAGAGCAGTTCTTC. The chain carries TRBV4-3 and TRBJ2-1, with D tentatively TRBD1 (5 bases). CDR3 length equals 13 residues. The germline CDR1 and CDR2 sequences are LGHNA and YSLEER. V lost 0 bases to trimming and J lost 10 bases, with 10 bases between them.

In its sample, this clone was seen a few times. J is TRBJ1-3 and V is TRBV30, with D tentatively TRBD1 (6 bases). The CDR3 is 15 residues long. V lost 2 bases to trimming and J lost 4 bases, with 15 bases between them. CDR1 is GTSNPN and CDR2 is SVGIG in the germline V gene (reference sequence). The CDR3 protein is CAWSPPGTRGNTIYF. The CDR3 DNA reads TGTGCCTGGAGTCCCCCCGGGACACGCGGAAACACCATATATTTT.

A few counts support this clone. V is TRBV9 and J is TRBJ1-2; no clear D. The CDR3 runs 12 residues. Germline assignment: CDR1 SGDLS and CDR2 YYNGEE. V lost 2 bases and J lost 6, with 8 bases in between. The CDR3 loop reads CASSVPENGYTF. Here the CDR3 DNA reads TGTGCCAGCAGCGTTCCGGAGAATGGCTACACCTTC.

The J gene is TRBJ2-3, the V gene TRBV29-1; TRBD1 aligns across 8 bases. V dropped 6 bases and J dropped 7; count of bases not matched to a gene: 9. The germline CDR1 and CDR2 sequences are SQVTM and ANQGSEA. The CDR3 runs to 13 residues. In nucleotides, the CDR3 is TGCAGCGTCGACCGACAGGGGTCAAATACGCAGTATTTT. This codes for CSVDRQGSNTQYF.

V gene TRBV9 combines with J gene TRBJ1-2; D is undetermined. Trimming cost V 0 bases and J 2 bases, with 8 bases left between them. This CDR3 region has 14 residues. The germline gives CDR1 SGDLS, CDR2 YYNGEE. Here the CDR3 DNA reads TGTGCCAGCAGCGTAGAAGAAGGGAACTATGGCTACACCTTC. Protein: CASSVEEGNYGYTF. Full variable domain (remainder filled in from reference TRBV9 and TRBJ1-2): DSGVTQTPKHLITATGQRVTLRCSPRSGDLSVYWYQQSLDQGLQFLIQYYNGEERAKGNILERFSAQQFPDLHSELNLSSLELGDSALYFCASSVEEGNYGYTFGSGTRLTVV.

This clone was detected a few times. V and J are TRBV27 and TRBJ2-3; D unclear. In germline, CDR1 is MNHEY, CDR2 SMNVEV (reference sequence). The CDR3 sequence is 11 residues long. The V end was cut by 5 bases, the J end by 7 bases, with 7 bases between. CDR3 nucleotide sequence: TGTGCCAGCAGTGGATATAATACGCAGTATTTT. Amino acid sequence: CASSGYNTQYF.

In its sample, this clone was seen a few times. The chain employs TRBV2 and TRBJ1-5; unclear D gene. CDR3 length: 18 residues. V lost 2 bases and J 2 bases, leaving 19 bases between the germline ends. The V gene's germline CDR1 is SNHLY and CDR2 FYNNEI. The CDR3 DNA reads TGTGCCAGCAGTGAATGGATGATCCGCGGGTTCCGCAATCAGCCCCAGCATTTT. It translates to CASSEWMIRGFRNQPQHF.

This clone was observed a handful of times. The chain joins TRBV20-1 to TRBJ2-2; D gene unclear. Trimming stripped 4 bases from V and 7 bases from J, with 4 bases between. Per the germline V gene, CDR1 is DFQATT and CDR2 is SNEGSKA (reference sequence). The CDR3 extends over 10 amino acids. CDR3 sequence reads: CSAILGELFF. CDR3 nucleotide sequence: TGCAGTGCTATACTCGGGGAGCTGTTTTTT.

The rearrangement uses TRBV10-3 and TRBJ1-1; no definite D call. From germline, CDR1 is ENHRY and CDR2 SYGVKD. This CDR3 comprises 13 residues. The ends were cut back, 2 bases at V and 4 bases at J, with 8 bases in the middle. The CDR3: CAISELRGTEAFF. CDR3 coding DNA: TGTGCCATCAGTGAGCTCCGGGGCACTGAAGCTTTCTTT.